Here is one TCR beta chain with its context. The sample originates from a study of shared T cell receptors in the human thymus. The method was immunoSEQ multiplex PCR; TCRdb's version includes in-frame clones alone and lacks a portion of them. The data contain 700,000 or so clones, approximately 83% of them singletons. This CDR3 comprises 18 residues. Germline V CDR1 and CDR2: MNHEY, SMNVEV (reference sequence). The same specimen was also included in a second study, on human thymus T cells. This second study says: Corrective surgery for congenital heart defects was being performed on the healthy Finnish infants who were the donors.

The chain uses TRBV27 and TRBJ2-5; 7 bases are shared with TRBD1. The last part of the DNA fits TRBJ2-7 better; the J call may be wrong. This clonotype was sampled from a girl under three years old with a congenital heart defect. The sample taken for sequencing was thymocytes. The CDR3 is CASSPRTGSTTSSYEQYF. CDR3 DNA: TGTGCCAGCAGTCCCCGGACAGGATCAACAACTTCCTCCTACGAGCAGTACTTC.